This T cell receptor beta chain was sequenced during a study of naive CD8 T cells in extremely preterm neonates. For the study at large: Abstract and methods disagree on adult ages: 25-50 versus 20-50 years.

As for this clone: No antigen is known for it.

Study results and caveats: Relative to older groups, preterm infants had shorter, less trimmed CDR3s with fewer N additions.

The method was immunoSEQ multiplex PCR; TCRdb's version includes in-frame clones alone and lacks a portion of them. The table has some 7,400 clones, nearly 98% seen once. Blood donors were healthy children aged about 15-60 months and healthy nonsmoking adults. The receptor comes from a human donor in good health. The sequencing sample was made of naive CD8+ T cells from blood.

DNA for the CDR3: TGTGCCAGTAGTATGGGGGAGGGAAACACTGAAGCTTTCTTT. Amino acid sequence: CASSMGEGNTEAFF. The J gene is TRBJ1-1, the V gene TRBV19; TRBD1 might be the D (5 bases). The CDR3 contains 14 residues. V was trimmed by 3 bases and J by 2 bases, leaving 10 bases between them. CDR1 is LNHDA and CDR2 is SQIVND in the germline V gene (reference sequence).